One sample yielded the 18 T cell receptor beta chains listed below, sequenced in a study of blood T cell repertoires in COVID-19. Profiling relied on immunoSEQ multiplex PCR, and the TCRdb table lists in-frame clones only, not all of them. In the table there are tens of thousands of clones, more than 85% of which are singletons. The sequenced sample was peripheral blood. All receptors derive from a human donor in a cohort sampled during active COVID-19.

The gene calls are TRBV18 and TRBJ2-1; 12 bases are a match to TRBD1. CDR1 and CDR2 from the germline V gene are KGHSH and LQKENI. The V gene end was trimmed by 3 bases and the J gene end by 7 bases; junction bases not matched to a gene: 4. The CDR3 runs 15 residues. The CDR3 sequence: CASSPGTGGGNEQFF. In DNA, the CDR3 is TGTGCCAGCTCACCCGGGACAGGGGGCGGAAATGAGCAGTTCTTC.

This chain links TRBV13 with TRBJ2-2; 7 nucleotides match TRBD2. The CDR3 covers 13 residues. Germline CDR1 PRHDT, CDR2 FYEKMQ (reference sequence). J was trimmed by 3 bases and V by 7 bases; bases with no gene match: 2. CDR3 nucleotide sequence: TGTGCCAGCAAACTAGCGTACACCGGGGAGCTGTTTTTT. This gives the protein CASKLAYTGELFF.

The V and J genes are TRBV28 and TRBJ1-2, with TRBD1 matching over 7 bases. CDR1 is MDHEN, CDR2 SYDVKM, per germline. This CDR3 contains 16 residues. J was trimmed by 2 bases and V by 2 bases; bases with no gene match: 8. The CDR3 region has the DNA TGTGCCAGCAGTTTAAGGCGTGCGGGACAGAACTATGGCTACACCTTC. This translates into CASSLRRAGQNYGYTF.

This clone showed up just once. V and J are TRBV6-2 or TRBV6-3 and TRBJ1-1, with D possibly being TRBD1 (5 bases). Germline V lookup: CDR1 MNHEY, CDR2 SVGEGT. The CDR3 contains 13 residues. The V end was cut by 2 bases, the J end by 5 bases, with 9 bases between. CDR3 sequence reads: CASSYRGGTEAFF. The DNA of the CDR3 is TGTGCCAGCAGTTACCGTGGGGGGACTGAAGCTTTCTTT.

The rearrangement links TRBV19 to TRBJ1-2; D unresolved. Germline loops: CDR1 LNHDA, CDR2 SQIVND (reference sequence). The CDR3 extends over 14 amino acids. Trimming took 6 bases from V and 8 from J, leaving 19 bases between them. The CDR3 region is CASSLGRTSIGYTF. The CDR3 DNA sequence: TGTGCCAGTAGCCTTGGGAGGACTTCTATCGGCTACACCTTC. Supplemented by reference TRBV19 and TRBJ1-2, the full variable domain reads DGGITQSPKYLFRKEGQNVTLSCEQNLNHDAMYWYRQDPGQGLRLIYYSQIVNDFQKGDIAEGYSVSREKKESFPLTVTSAQKNPTAFYLCASSLGRTSIGYTFGSGTRLTVV.

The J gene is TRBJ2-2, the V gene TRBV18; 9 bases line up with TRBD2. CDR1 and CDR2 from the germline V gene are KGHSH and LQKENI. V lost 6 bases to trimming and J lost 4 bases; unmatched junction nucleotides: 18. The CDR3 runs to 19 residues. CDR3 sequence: CASSQPSAGREGPTGELFF. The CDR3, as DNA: TGTGCCAGCTCCCAGCCCTCAGCGGGGCGGGAGGGCCCCACCGGGGAGCTGTTTTTT.

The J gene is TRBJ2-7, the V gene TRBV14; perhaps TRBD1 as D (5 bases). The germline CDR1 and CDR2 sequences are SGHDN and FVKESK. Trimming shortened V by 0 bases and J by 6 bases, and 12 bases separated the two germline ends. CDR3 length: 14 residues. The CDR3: CASSQDAGLGEQYF. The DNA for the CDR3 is TGTGCCAGCAGCCAAGATGCAGGGCTAGGCGAGCAGTACTTC.

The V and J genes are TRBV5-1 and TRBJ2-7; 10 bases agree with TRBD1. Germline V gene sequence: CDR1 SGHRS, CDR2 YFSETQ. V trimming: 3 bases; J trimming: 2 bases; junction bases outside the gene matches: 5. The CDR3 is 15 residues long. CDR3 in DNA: TGCGCCAGCAGCTCCTTGGACAGGGGGACCTACGAGCAGTACTTC. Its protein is CASSSLDRGTYEQYF. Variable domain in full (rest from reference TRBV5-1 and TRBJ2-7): KAGVTQTPRYLIKTRGQQVTLSCSPISGHRSVSWYQQTPGQGLQFLFEYFSETQRNKGNFPGRFSGRQFSNSRSEMNVSTLELGDSALYLCASSSLDRGTYEQYFGPGTRLTVT.

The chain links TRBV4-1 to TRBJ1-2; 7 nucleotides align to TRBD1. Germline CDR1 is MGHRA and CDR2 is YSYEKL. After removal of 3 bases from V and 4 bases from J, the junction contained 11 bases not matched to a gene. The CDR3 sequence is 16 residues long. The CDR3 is CASSHQRQGSPYGYTF. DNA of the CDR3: TGCGCCAGCAGCCACCAACGACAGGGATCTCCCTATGGCTACACCTTC.

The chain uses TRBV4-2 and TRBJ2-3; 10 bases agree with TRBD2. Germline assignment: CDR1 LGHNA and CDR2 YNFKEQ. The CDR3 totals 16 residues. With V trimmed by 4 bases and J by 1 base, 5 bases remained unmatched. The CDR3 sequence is CASSLGLAERTDTQYF. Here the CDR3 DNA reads TGTGCCAGCAGCCTAGGACTAGCGGAGCGCACAGATACGCAGTATTTT.

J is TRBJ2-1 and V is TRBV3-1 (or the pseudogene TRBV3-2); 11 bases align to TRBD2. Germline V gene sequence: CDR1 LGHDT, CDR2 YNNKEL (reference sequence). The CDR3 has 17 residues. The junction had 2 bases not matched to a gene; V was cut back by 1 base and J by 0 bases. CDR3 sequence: CASSQVGLADSYNEQFF. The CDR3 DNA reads TGTGCCAGCAGCCAAGTGGGACTAGCGGACTCCTACAATGAGCAGTTCTTC.

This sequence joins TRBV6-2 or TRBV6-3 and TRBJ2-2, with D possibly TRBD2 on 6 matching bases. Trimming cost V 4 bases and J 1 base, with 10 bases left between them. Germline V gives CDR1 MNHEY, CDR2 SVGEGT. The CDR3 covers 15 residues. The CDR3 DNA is TGTGCCAGCAGTTCCGGGGGTCAGAACACCGGGGAGCTGTTTTTT. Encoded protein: CASSSGGQNTGELFF.

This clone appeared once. The CDR3, as DNA: TGTGCCAGCAGCCAAGTCGTCGCAGGGGGCGGCGAGCAGTACTTC. Protein product: CASSQVVAGGGEQYF. This chain links TRBV3-1 (or the pseudogene TRBV3-2) with TRBJ2-7, with 8 bases matching TRBD1. V was clipped by 1 base and J by 6 bases; unmatched bases: 8. CDR1 and CDR2 (germline): LGHDT, YNNKEL (reference sequence). This CDR3 has 15 amino acids.

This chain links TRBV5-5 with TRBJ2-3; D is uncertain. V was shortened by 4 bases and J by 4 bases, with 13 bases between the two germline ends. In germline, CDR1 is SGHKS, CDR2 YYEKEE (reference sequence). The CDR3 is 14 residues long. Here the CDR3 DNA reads TGTGCCAGCAGCCCCGATTCCCGGGCAGATACGCAGTATTTT. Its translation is CASSPDSRADTQYF.

The CDR3 DNA follows: TGTGCCAGCAGCCCCTCGGGCGGGGGCAGCTCCTACGAGCAGTACTTC. This codes for CASSPSGGGSSYEQYF. This chain uses TRBV6-2 or TRBV6-3 with TRBJ2-7; tentative D call: TRBD2 (7 bases). Trimming stripped 6 bases from V and 0 bases from J, with 18 bases between. In germline, CDR1 is MNHEY, CDR2 SVGEGT. There are 16 residues in the CDR3.

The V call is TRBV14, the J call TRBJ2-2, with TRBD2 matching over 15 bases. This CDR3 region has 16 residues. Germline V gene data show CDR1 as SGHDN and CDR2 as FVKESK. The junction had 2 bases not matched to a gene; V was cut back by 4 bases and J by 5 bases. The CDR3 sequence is CASSPGLAGGTGELFF. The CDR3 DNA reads TGTGCCAGCAGCCCGGGACTAGCGGGAGGAACCGGGGAGCTGTTTTTT.

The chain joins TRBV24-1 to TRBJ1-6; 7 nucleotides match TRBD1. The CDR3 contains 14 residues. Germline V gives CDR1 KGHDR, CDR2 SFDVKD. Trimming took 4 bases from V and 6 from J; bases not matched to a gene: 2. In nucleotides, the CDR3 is TGTGCCACCAGTGACGGGACAGTTAATTCACCCCTCCACTTT. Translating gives CATSDGTVNSPLHF.

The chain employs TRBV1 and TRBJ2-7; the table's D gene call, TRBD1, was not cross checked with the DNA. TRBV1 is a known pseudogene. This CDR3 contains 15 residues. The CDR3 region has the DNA TGCACCAGCAGCCAGCGGACAGGGCGTTCCTACGAGCAGTACTTC. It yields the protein CTSSQRTGRSYEQYF.